The entry below gives a single TCR beta chain sequence along with its context. It lacks a known antigen. No base quality information exists; no much larger clone differs at one position. Trimmed from V: 1 base; trimmed from J: 13 bases; junction bases lacking a gene match: 8. Including the terminal cysteine and phenylalanine, the CDR3 comprises 14 residues. The retained sequence is limited to the CDR3, 42 bases, with the frame set at the first base. CDR1 and CDR2 are read off the germline V gene (reference sequence) as LGHDT and YNNKEL. TCRbeta CDR3 regions were amplified from genomic DNA using the immunoSEQ Assay, a bias-controlled multiplex PCR. As for how the authors treated the data: The number of nucleated cells in each sample was estimated by amplification of reference gene primers within the assay. Sequence reads were collapsed and filtered to measure the absolute abundance of every unique TCRbeta CDR3 rearrangement. Productive Simpson clonality was computed per sample as the square root of Simpson's diversity index over productive rearrangements. This is the immuneACCESS table as TCRdb keeps it, with only in-frame sequences that have V and J called. A part of the clones is gone; compared with another copy, unresolved V genes explain less than half, and the rest is unexplained. For V, J and clone size, that table is used; D and trimming come from the DNA. Counted in this sample were a few hundred thousand clones; about 87% of them appeared once. Clones ranked in the top ten supply 5.5% to 8.5% of the sample.

The data originate from a study of blood T cell repertoires in COVID-19 (dated by TCRdb to the early 2020s). Some background on the complete study: The collaborator samples originated in the United States, Italy and Spain and spanned the acute and convalescent phases of COVID-19. The prospective study material was composed of cDNA or gDNA derived from T cells, B-cell-depleted T cells, or PBMCs. Deeply sampled blood TCRbeta repertoires from subjects exposed to, actively infected with, or recovered from COVID-19 were included in the dataset. The repertoires were released in a freely available public database intended as a resource for research on the immune response to SARS-CoV-2. The samples were drawn from two sources: the first 160 participants of the ongoing ImmuneRACE study, and over 950 subjects contributed by 6 global collaborators. Nearly every sample came with metadata listing a de-identified subject ID, COVID-19 status, age in years and sex. Where available, HLA class I and class II types were obtained from metadata supplied by the sample provider rather than from assay-based typing.

Another Seattle source contributed samples from volunteer blood donors who had recovered from COVID-19. Collaborating institutions collected whole blood in K2EDTA tubes following their own protocols. For TCRbeta analysis, collaborators shipped samples in one of three forms: frozen whole blood, isolated PBMCs, or DNA extracted from either of those sample types. What the work shows at the level of the full study, not this receptor alone: Clinical and demographic metadata were provided uncurated, with the amount varying by source and participant.

This TCR was sampled from a woman between 25 and 40 years old who had recovered from COVID-19. Sequenced sample: peripheral blood. Recombination joined TRBV3-1 (or the pseudogene TRBV3-2) with TRBJ2-1; the junction holds 9 bases that match TRBD2. At the DNA level, the sequence is TGTGCCAGCAGCCAAGGCTCTAGCGGGGACAACCAGTTCTTC. The resulting protein is CASSQGSSGDNQFF.